What follows are 25 T cell receptor beta chains derived from one specimen sequenced in a study of blood T cells in healthy people across ages. For the second PCR, which ran for roughly 6 to 12 cycles, a sample-barcoded 5' primer and a J-beta primer mix were used. TCRdb processed the 5' RACE reads anew with MiXCR; each CDR3 protein has one entry. Here the sample spans 1.2 million to 1.5 million distinct CDR3 sequences, approximately 59% being singletons. The sequenced sample consisted of blood. Source of these receptors: a man younger than 30 in good health.

For this clonotype: Germline is not matched at one junction end, which may reflect a read error. The chain is built from TRBV20-1 and TRBJ2-2; D unclear. This CDR3 is built from 13 residues. Looked up from germline, CDR1 is DFQATT and CDR2 is SNEGSKA (reference sequence). CDR3 residues: CSARQANIGELFF. DNA for the CDR3: TGCAGTGCTAGACAGGCGAACATCGGGGAGCTGTTTTTT.

CDR3 residues: CASSHTVYNSPLHF. The CDR3 DNA is TGCGCCAGCAGCCATACAGTGTATAATTCACCCCTCCACTTT. V gene TRBV4-1 combines with J gene TRBJ1-6; no definite D call. Germline assignment: CDR1 MGHRA and CDR2 YSYEKL. The CDR3 is 14 residues long. V was pared by 3 bases and J by 4 bases, with 7 bases between.

The chain employs TRBV20-1 and TRBJ2-1; D might be TRBD1 or TRBD2, each matching 6 bases. CDR1 is DFQATT and CDR2 is SNEGSKA in the germline V gene (reference sequence). This CDR3 comprises 12 residues. V lost 2 bases, J lost 9 bases, and 11 bases lay in between. CDR3 in DNA: TGCAGTGCTAGATCCTGGGGGGCTGAGCAGTTCTTC. Its protein is CSARSWGAEQFF.

CDR3 nucleotide sequence: TGTGCCACCAGCAGAGATCCGAGGCCAGGGGAGACCCAGTACTTC. Translation: CATSRDPRPGETQYF. The V and J genes are TRBV15 and TRBJ2-7, with D perhaps matching TRBD1 (5 bases). The J call may be incorrect, as the DNA end agrees better with TRBJ2-5. Germline-derived CDR1 and CDR2 are LNHNV and YYDKDF (reference sequence). The CDR3 has 15 amino acids.

The V gene is TRBV20-1, the J gene TRBJ1-1; D might be TRBD1 (6 bases). Germline CDR1 DFQATT, CDR2 SNEGSKA (reference sequence). The CDR3 is made up of 15 amino acids. V lost 5 bases and J lost 0, with 16 bases in between. Here the CDR3 reads CSAYRALGLNTEAFF. In DNA form, the CDR3 reads TGCAGTGCTTACAGGGCGCTGGGACTGAACACTGAAGCTTTCTTT.

As to this clonotype: Relative to the germline gene, one junction end is altered; a read error may explain this. The gene calls are TRBV15 and TRBJ1-4, with no clear D. The CDR3 has 14 amino acids. Germline V lookup: CDR1 LNHNV, CDR2 YYDKDF (reference sequence). The CDR3 DNA reads TGTGCCACCAGCAGAGGCCCGAACGGCGAAAGACTGTTTTTT. Translation: CATSRGPNGERLFF.

The sample holds one count of this clonotype. The CDR3 region is CASSQFQAEYTGELFF. Here the CDR3 DNA reads TGCGCCAGCAGCCAATTTCAGGCAGAATACACCGGGGAGCTGTTTTTT. The rearrangement links TRBV4-1 to TRBJ2-2; D ambiguous. Trimming stripped 2 bases from V and 3 bases from J, with 13 bases between. The CDR3 runs 16 residues. From germline, CDR1 is MGHRA and CDR2 YSYEKL.

This clonotype came up a few times. This chain connects TRBV20-1 to TRBJ2-7, with a weak D call TRBD1 (6 bases). The V gene's germline CDR1 is DFQATT and CDR2 SNEGSKA (reference sequence). V gave up 6 bases and J gave up 3 bases, with 27 bases separating them. The CDR3 contains 17 residues. The CDR3 region is CSANIGLRDTDFYEQYF. For the CDR3, the DNA is TGCAGTGCCAACATAGGGCTCAGGGACACGGATTTCTACGAGCAGTACTTC.

The genes are TRBV7-6 and TRBJ2-7, with 8 bases fitting TRBD2. The ends lost 2 bases at V and 7 bases at J; junction bases unmatched: 7. This CDR3 has 14 residues. CDR1 is SGHVS, CDR2 FNYEAQ, per germline. The CDR3 region has the DNA TGTGCCAGCAGCTTACCAGCGGGAGTTGGAGAGCAGTACTTC. Translating gives CASSLPAGVGEQYF.

The rearrangement uses TRBV6-1 and TRBJ2-1; D unresolved. Germline CDR1 is MNHNS and CDR2 is SASEGT. CDR3 size: 15 residues. V was clipped by 2 bases and J by 2 bases, with 10 bases between them. CDR3 loop: CASSETGNPYNEQFF. The CDR3 bases are TGTGCCAGCAGTGAAACGGGCAACCCCTACAATGAGCAGTTCTTC.

The chain joins TRBV27 to TRBJ2-1; perhaps TRBD2 as D (5 bases). Germline V lookup: CDR1 MNHEY, CDR2 SMNVEV (reference sequence). Trimming pared 0 bases from V and 1 base from J, leaving 16 bases between. The CDR3 is 18 amino acids. CDR3 DNA sequence: TGTGCCAGCAGTTTATCCAGCGGTCTCCGCCCTTCCTACAATGAGCAGTTCTTC. Translating gives CASSLSSGLRPSYNEQFF.

The chain recombines TRBV9 with TRBJ2-4; D not resolved. The J call could be wrong; TRBJ2-7 is a better fit for the DNA end. The CDR3 is 13 amino acids. Germline V gene sequence: CDR1 SGDLS, CDR2 YYNGEE. The CDR3 loop reads CASSDGNSFEQYF. The CDR3 DNA sequence: TGTGCCAGCAGCGATGGTAATAGTTTCGAGCAGTACTTC.

This clonotype was seen at least ten times. J is TRBJ2-5 and V is TRBV6-5; tentatively, D is TRBD2 (5 bases). V lost 9 bases and J lost 0, with 8 bases in between. The length of the CDR3 is 12 residues. CDR1 and CDR2 from the germline V gene are MNHEY and SVGAGI. The CDR3 nucleotides read TGTGCCAGTTCGGGGTACCAAGAGACCCAGTACTTC. Its translation is CASSGYQETQYF.

This chain links TRBV4-2 with TRBJ2-3, with TRBD2 as a possible D gene (5 bases). V lost 4 bases, J lost 4 bases, and 21 bases lay in between. Germline V gene sequence: CDR1 LGHNA, CDR2 YNFKEQ. The CDR3 runs to 17 residues. For the CDR3, the DNA is TGTGCCAGCAGCCGCCGAGGGTGGGCGCAGATCTCAGATACGCAGTATTTT. It is translated as CASSRRGWAQISDTQYF.

The chain joins TRBV29-1 to TRBJ2-1, with D perhaps matching TRBD2 (5 bases). Judging by the DNA end, TRBJ2-7 fits better; the J call may be wrong. CDR3 length equals 14 residues. Germline lookup yields CDR1 SQVTM and CDR2 ANQGSEA. CDR3 nucleotide sequence: TGCAGCGTTGGCGGTGAGGGCTCCTACAATGAGCAGTACTTC. Translated: CSVGGEGSYNEQYF.

The chain combines TRBV12-3 or TRBV12-4 with TRBJ2-2, with 8 bases matching TRBD2. Germline trimming cut 2 bases from V and 6 bases from J; bases unmatched to any gene: 5. The CDR3 has 15 residues. The CDR3 loop reads CASSLSGGPSGELFF. CDR3 in DNA: TGTGCCAGCAGTTTATCGGGAGGGCCCTCCGGGGAGCTGTTTTTT.

The chain joins TRBV7-9 to TRBJ2-7, with D perhaps TRBD2 (6 bases). The J call may not be correct, given that the DNA end is closer to TRBJ2-5. CDR1 is SEHNR, CDR2 FQNEAQ, per germline (reference sequence). This CDR3 has 14 residues. The CDR3 loop reads CASSWGLEGETQYF. The CDR3 region has the DNA TGTGCCAGCAGCTGGGGACTCGAGGGAGAGACCCAGTACTTC.

Only one count was recorded for this clonotype. The chain couples TRBV7-9 to TRBJ2-1; 8 bases are a match to TRBD1. The CDR3 loop spans 14 amino acids. The V and J ends lost 8 bases and 3 bases, in that order; junction bases with no gene match: 6. Germline V gene lookup returns CDR1 SEHNR and CDR2 FQNEAQ (reference sequence). DNA for the CDR3: TGTGCCAGCGCCCGGGACAGGATCTACAATGAGCAGTTCTTC. Its translation: CASARDRIYNEQFF.

V gene TRBV5-1 combines with J gene TRBJ2-1; D unclear. CDR1 is SGHRS and CDR2 is YFSETQ in the germline V gene. The CDR3 is 13 amino acids. The V end lost 3 bases, the J end lost 5 bases, and 9 bases lay between the germline ends. The CDR3 region is CASSSETHNEQFF. CDR3 bases: TGCGCCAGCAGCTCGGAGACCCACAATGAGCAGTTCTTC.

The chain uses TRBV12-5 and TRBJ2-7; 8 nucleotides agree with TRBD2. CDR3 size: 15 residues. Germline V lookup: CDR1 LGHNT, CDR2 FRNRAP. Unmatched junction bases numbered 12, after V lost 4 bases and J lost 7 bases. The CDR3 spells CASGYIAGQYNEQYF. CDR3 DNA sequence: TGTGCTAGTGGTTATATAGCGGGGCAATACAATGAGCAGTACTTC.

The chain joins TRBV12-3 or TRBV12-4 to TRBJ1-2; D might be TRBD1 (6 bases). Trimming took off 2 bases at V and 8 bases at J, with 15 bases between the two ends. CDR3 size: 14 residues. Here the CDR3 reads CASSLIQGYSGYTF. DNA for the CDR3: TGTGCCAGCAGTTTAATACAGGGATACAGCGGCTACACCTTC.

This chain joins TRBV4-1 and TRBJ2-3, with 9 bases aligning to TRBD2. The CDR3 consists of 17 residues. CDR1 is MGHRA and CDR2 is YSYEKL in the germline V gene. V gave up 2 bases and J gave up 2 bases; unmatched junction bases: 8. CDR3 nucleotides: TGCGCCAGCAGCCAATTAAGACTAGCGGAGACCACAGATACGCAGTATTTT. Translated: CASSQLRLAETTDTQYF.

This clonotype was found once. The V call is TRBV14, the J call TRBJ1-1; no firm D call. The ends were cut back, 1 base at V and 10 bases at J, with 7 bases in the middle. The CDR3 has 11 residues. CDR1 is SGHDN and CDR2 is FVKESK in the germline V gene. CDR3 amino acids: CASSQGPGAFF. The CDR3 DNA reads TGTGCCAGCAGCCAAGGGCCCGGAGCTTTCTTT.

This clonotype was detected only a few times. The gene calls are TRBV20-1 and TRBJ2-7; tentatively, D is TRBD1 (6 bases). Germline V lookup: CDR1 DFQATT, CDR2 SNEGSKA (reference sequence). V was clipped by 6 bases and J by 2 bases, with 17 bases between them. CDR3 length equals 14 residues. Here the CDR3 reads CSAPGHTITYEQYF. In DNA, the CDR3 is TGCAGTGCCCCGGGACACACAATTACCTACGAGCAGTACTTC.

The gene calls are TRBV20-1 and TRBJ2-5; the match to TRBD1 covers 10 bases. V lost 3 bases and J lost 11; bases outside the gene matches: 15. CDR1 and CDR2 from the germline V gene are DFQATT and SNEGSKA (reference sequence). This CDR3 contains 15 residues. CDR3 in amino acids: CSASWGQGMSNEQYF. Here the CDR3 DNA reads TGCAGTGCTAGTTGGGGACAGGGGATGTCCAATGAGCAGTACTTC.